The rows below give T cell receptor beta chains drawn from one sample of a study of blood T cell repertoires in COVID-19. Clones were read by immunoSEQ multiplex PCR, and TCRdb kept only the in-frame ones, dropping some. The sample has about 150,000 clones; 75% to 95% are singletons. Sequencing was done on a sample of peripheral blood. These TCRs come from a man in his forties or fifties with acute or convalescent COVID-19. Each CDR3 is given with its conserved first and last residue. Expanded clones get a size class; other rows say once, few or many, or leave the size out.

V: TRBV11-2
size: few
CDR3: CASSRGWSSHNEQFF

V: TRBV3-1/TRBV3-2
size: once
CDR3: CASSFQDRDTEAFF

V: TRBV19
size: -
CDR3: CASSAASGFSYEQYF

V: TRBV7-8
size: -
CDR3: CASSRDSFSYNEQFF

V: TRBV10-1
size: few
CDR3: CASSDSRMPYEQYF

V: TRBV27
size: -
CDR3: CASSYTGGAAAFF

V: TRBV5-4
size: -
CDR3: CASRLQGVEETQYF

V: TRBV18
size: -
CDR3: CASSPRRGGEAFF

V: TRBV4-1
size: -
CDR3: CASSQVSGSRTGELFF

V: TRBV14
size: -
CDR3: CASSRIGRTGGYTF

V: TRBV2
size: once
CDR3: CASSEDRGTWQPQHF

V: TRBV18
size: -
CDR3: CASSQGAVGANVLTF

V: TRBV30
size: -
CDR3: CAWSPDRARINEKLFF

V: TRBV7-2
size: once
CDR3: CASSSGQGNQPQHF

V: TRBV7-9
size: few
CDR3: CASSLGGTGTSGRGKQFF

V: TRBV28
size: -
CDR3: CAIATGGLQPQHF

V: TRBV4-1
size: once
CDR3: CASSQGTGATEAFF

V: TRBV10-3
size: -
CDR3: CAISDSYQSSEQYF

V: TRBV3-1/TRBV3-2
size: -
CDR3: CASCLLRQETQYF

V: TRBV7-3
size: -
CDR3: CASSLDGNEQFF

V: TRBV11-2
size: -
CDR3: CASSLGRTGGTYEQYF

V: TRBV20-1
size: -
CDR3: CSARTVRSQYF

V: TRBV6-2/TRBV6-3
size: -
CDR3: CASSYSTREETQYF

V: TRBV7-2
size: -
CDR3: CASSLVRQGYTF

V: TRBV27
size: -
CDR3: CASSLFGQGAGQPQHF

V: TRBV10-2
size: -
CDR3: CASSGPRGVGHHNEQFF

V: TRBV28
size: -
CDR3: CATSPRPSTDTQYF

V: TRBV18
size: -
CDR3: CASSRQGDTEAFF

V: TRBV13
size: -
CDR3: CASSFGTGGTRGLREQFF

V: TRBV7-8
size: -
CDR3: CASSFNTLLYSNQPQHF

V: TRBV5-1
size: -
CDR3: CASSDATSGGPDTQYF

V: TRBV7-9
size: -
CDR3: CASSSVNTEAFF

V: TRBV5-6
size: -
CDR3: CASSLVAATNEKLFF

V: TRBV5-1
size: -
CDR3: CASSLVRSSGELFF

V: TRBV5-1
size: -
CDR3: CASSLQPSGRGETQYF

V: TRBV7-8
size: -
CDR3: CASSLAGTGEGYTF